The 15 T cell receptor beta chains listed next were all sequenced from one sample in a study of Tregs in tolerant kidney transplant recipients. TCRdb's copy holds only in-frame clones and misses some; the assay was immunoSEQ multiplex PCR. The sample data list 45,000 to 55,000 clones. Here the sequenced sample was CD4+ T cells from blood, taken before the transplant. All receptors derive from a human donor who received a combined kidney and bone marrow transplant.

Remarks on this clone: The observed sequence ends 3 residues before the CDR3 terminus, with the missing tail filled in from the germline J gene. The genes are TRBV6-2 or TRBV6-3 and TRBJ1-5; D might be TRBD1 (6 bases). V dropped 2 bases and J dropped 4 bases, with 12 bases sitting between them. The germline CDR1 and CDR2 sequences are MNHEY and SVGEGT. This CDR3 region has 15 residues. The covered CDR3 bases are TGTGCCAGCAGTTACGGGGGCGCGGGTAATCAGCCC. This sequence encodes CASSYGGAGNQP. The whole CDR3 region reads CASSYGGAGNQPQHF.

Comments on this clone: The read is 3 residues too short to cover the CDR3 end, so that end is filled in from the germline J gene. The chain has TRBV7-8 and TRBJ2-3; 8 nucleotides agree with TRBD2. Trimming removed 5 bases from V and 4 bases from J; junction bases left unmatched: 14. From germline, CDR1 is SGHVS and CDR2 FQNEAQ. The CDR3 consists of 17 residues. This CDR3 reads CASSLDAGGTGADTQYF. The sequenced CDR3 bases are TGTGCCAGCAGCCTTGACGCGGGAGGAACCGGGGCAGATACG.

Note on this clone: Sequencing ends 3 residues short of the CDR3 end; the germline J gene provides the rest. V and J are TRBV20-1 and TRBJ2-5, with 10 bases that match TRBD2. The J segment lost 4 bases and the V segment lost 6 bases, leaving 5 bases of the junction unmatched. This CDR3 is 13 amino acids long. Looked up from germline, CDR1 is DFQATT and CDR2 is SNEGSKA (reference sequence). CDR3 DNA (partial): TGCAGTGCACTCCTAGCGGGAGTAGAGACC. Translated, it gives CSALLAGVET. The whole CDR3 protein is CSALLAGVETQYF.

Remarks on this clone: The CDR3 goes on 3 residues after the read ends, and that part is filled in from the germline J gene. The chain joins TRBV7-8 to TRBJ2-5; 10 bases map to TRBD2. CDR1 and CDR2 from the germline V gene are SGHVS and FQNEAQ. This CDR3 spans 17 amino acids. J lost 1 base, V lost 1 base, and 6 bases had no gene match. CDR3 sequence: CASSLGLVAGGQETQYF. The DNA read from the CDR3 is TGTGCCAGCAGCTTAGGTTTAGTAGCGGGGGGCCAAGAGACC. Looking up the rest from reference TRBV7-8 and TRBJ2-5 gives the full variable domain: GAGVSQSPRYKVAKRGQDVALRCDPISGHVSLFWYQQALGQGPEFLTYFQNEAQLDKSGLPSDRFFAERPEGSVSTLKIQRTQQEDSAVYLCASSLGLVAGGQETQYFGPGTRLLVL.

As regards this clone: The CDR3 end lies 3 residues beyond the end of the read and is filled in from the germline J gene. The rearrangement links TRBV10-3 to TRBJ2-7, with 8 bases aligning to TRBD2. V trimming: 9 bases; J trimming: 2 bases; junction bases outside the gene matches: 6. The CDR3 contains 13 residues. Germline CDR1 is ENHRY and CDR2 is SYGVKD. CDR3 DNA, as far as it was read: TGTGCCATTAGCGGGATCACCGCCTACGAG. As protein: CAISGITAYE. The CDR3 in full is CAISGITAYEQYF.

Regarding this clone: From the germline J gene comes the end of the CDR3, since the read stops 3 residues before it. The chain is built from TRBV19 and TRBJ2-3, with 7 bases that match TRBD2. V lost 6 bases, J lost 5 bases, and 14 bases stayed unmatched. CDR3 length equals 16 residues. The germline V gene encodes CDR1 LNHDA and CDR2 SQIVND (reference sequence). The CDR3 loop reads CASSPEEGRAIDTQYF. The covered CDR3 bases are TGTGCCAGTAGCCCGGAGGAGGGGAGGGCTATAGATACG.

Regarding this clone: The sequence runs out 3 residues before the end of the CDR3; the remainder is reconstructed from the germline J gene. The chain links TRBV5-4 to TRBJ2-2; D is unclear. The germline CDR1 and CDR2 sequences are SGHNT and YYREEE (reference sequence). The CDR3 is made up of 15 amino acids. V was pared by 4 bases and J by 2 bases, with 12 bases between. CDR3 DNA, as far as it was read: TGTGCCAGCAGCCCGGGTGAACTTAACACCGGGGAG. Translating it yields CASSPGELNTGE. The whole CDR3 reads CASSPGELNTGELFF.

As concerns this clone: The read terminates 3 residues ahead of where the CDR3 ends, so the germline J gene completes it. V usage is TRBV7-7 and J usage is TRBJ2-5, with TRBD2 identical over 8 bases. V shed 5 bases and J 2 bases; nucleotides not matched to a gene: 10. This CDR3 spans 16 amino acids. Germline CDR1 and CDR2: SSHAT and FNYEAQ (reference sequence). The sequenced part of the CDR3 DNA is TGTGCCAGCAGCCCAGGGGTCCGGGGGGGACAAGAGACC. It specifies CASSPGVRGGQET. The whole CDR3 sequence is CASSPGVRGGQETQYF.

To note about this clone: The CDR3 end is not reached by the read, which stops 3 residues before it; the germline J gene fills it in. This chain joins TRBV6-2 or TRBV6-3 and TRBJ2-7; possible D gene TRBD1, 6 bases. This CDR3 region has 14 residues. Germline CDR1 MNHEY, CDR2 SVGEGT. Deletions cut 5 bases from V and 2 bases from J, with 13 bases between. The CDR3 sequence: CASSIPGHTYEQYF. CDR3 DNA (partial): TGTGCCAGCAGTATCCCGGGACACACCTACGAG.

Concerning this clone: With the read ending 3 residues before the CDR3 end, the germline J gene is used to fill in that end. The chain links TRBV19 to TRBJ2-3; D not resolved. Germline values: CDR1 LNHDA, CDR2 SQIVND (reference sequence). V lost 8 bases and J lost 2, with 8 bases in between. This CDR3 spans 12 amino acids. The sequenced part of the CDR3 DNA is TGTGCCAGTTTGCAGTTCACAGATACG. This encodes CASLQFTDT. The whole CDR3 reads CASLQFTDTQYF.

Of note for this clone: The read stops 3 residues short of the end of the CDR3; the missing end is completed from the germline J gene. J is TRBJ2-1 and V is TRBV7-2, with a tentative D call TRBD1 (6 bases). V was trimmed by 1 base and J by 8 bases, leaving 9 bases between them. The CDR3 consists of 13 residues. Looked up from germline, CDR1 is SGHTA and CDR2 is FQGNSA. The sequenced CDR3 bases are TGTGCCAGCAGCTTAGTTGCAGGGGATGAG. This codes for CASSLVAGDE. The entire CDR3 protein reads CASSLVAGDEQFF.

Concerning this clone itself: The read ends 3 residues early relative to the CDR3; the germline J gene fills the gap. This rearrangement joins TRBV18 to TRBJ2-1; TRBD1 matches 8 bases. Germline V gene data show CDR1 as KGHSH and CDR2 as LQKENI. This CDR3 spans 17 amino acids. The J segment lost 2 bases and the V segment lost 3 bases, leaving 9 bases of the junction unmatched. The part of the CDR3 DNA that was read is TGTGCCAGCTCACCTAATACCGGGACAGGTACCTACAATGAG. It translates to CASSPNTGTGTYNE. The CDR3 reads in full as CASSPNTGTGTYNEQFF.

Of note for this clone: The read halts 3 residues ahead of the CDR3 end, with the missing end drawn from the germline J gene. The chain joins TRBV6-1 to TRBJ2-7, with TRBD2 identical over 9 bases. With V trimmed by 0 bases and J by 0 bases, 0 bases remained unmatched. This CDR3 contains 15 residues. The germline gives CDR1 MNHNS, CDR2 SASEGT. Partial CDR3 DNA: TGTGCCAGCAGTGAAGCTAGCGGGAGCTCCTACGAG. Translating gives CASSEASGSSYE. The whole CDR3 region reads CASSEASGSSYEQYF.

Note on this clone: The CDR3 end falls 3 residues outside the read, so it is completed with the germline J gene. The genes are TRBV30 and TRBJ1-1, with 12 bases lining up with TRBD1. The length of the CDR3 is 14 residues. The junction had 8 bases not matched to a gene; V was cut back by 5 bases and J by 7 bases. CDR1 and CDR2 (germline): GTSNPN, SVGIG (reference sequence). CDR3 DNA (partial): TGTGCCTGGGATCCGGGACAGGGGGCGAGTGAA. This translates into CAWDPGQGASE. The CDR3 reads in full as CAWDPGQGASEAFF. The whole variable domain, filled in from reference TRBV30 and TRBJ1-1, reads SQTIHQWPATLVQPVGSPLSLECTVEGTSNPNLYWYRQAAGRGLQLLFYSVGIGQISSEVPQNLSASRPQDRQFILSSKKLLLSDSGFYLCAWDPGQGASEAFFGQGTRLTVV.

Worth noting for this clone: Read coverage stops 3 residues before the CDR3 terminus; the germline J gene supplies the remainder. This chain links TRBV2 with TRBJ2-1, with D maybe TRBD1 (7 bases). V was pared by 3 bases and J by 6 bases, with 12 bases between. The length of the CDR3 is 14 residues. Germline V CDR1 and CDR2: SNHLY, FYNNEI. The covered CDR3 bases are TGTGCCAGCAGTGATCCCCAGGGGGGCAATGAG. Its protein is CASSDPQGGNE. The whole CDR3 sequence reads CASSDPQGGNEQFF.